The 12 T cell receptor beta chains below all came from one sample that was sequenced in a study of blood T cell repertoires in COVID-19. Using immunoSEQ multiplex PCR, the repertoire was profiled, and TCRdb retains in-frame clones only, with some absent. Here the sample spans roughly 230,000 clones, 80% to 90% being singletons. Sequenced input: peripheral blood. These receptors originate from a woman aged 40-49 years who had recovered from COVID-19.

In DNA, the CDR3 is TGTGCCAGCAGCGACTTAGGCTTCCAAGAGACCCAGTACTTC. Amino acids: CASSDLGFQETQYF. The genes are TRBV7-2 and TRBJ2-5; D ambiguous. The germline gives CDR1 SGHTA, CDR2 FQGNSA. The CDR3 extends over 14 amino acids. V gave up 5 bases and J gave up 1 base, with 11 bases separating them.

The rearrangement joins TRBV15 to TRBJ2-2, with a possible D match to TRBD2 (6 bases). Germline CDR1 reads LNHNV; CDR2 reads YYDKDF (reference sequence). V was pared by 0 bases and J by 6 bases, with 14 bases between. The CDR3 loop spans 16 amino acids. CDR3 loop: CATSRDPRPGAGELFF. In nucleotides, the CDR3 is TGTGCCACCAGCAGAGATCCCCGCCCGGGGGCCGGGGAGCTGTTTTTT.

V gene TRBV11-2 combines with J gene TRBJ2-7, with a weak D call TRBD2 (6 bases). From germline, CDR1 is SGHAT and CDR2 FQNNGV. V was pared by 5 bases and J by 12 bases, with 14 bases between. This CDR3 has 11 amino acids. The CDR3: CASSAGYRRYF. As DNA, the CDR3 is TGTGCCAGCAGCGCGGGATATCGTCGGTACTTC.

V gene TRBV9 combines with J gene TRBJ2-3, with D tentatively TRBD1 (5 bases). Trimming shortened V by 0 bases and J by 2 bases, and 13 bases separated the two germline ends. This CDR3 has 16 residues. Germline V gene sequence: CDR1 SGDLS, CDR2 YYNGEE. The CDR3 DNA is TGTGCCAGCAGCGTAGAGGGGCTCCTTCTCACAGATACGCAGTATTTT. Translated, it gives CASSVEGLLLTDTQYF.

The chain has TRBV28 and TRBJ2-3; D is undetermined. From germline, CDR1 is MDHEN and CDR2 SYDVKM. The CDR3 extends over 14 amino acids. V was cut by 3 bases and J by 2 bases, with 9 bases left in between. The CDR3 DNA is TGTGCCAGCAGTTTCGACTCTAACACAGATACGCAGTATTTT. Encoded protein: CASSFDSNTDTQYF.

The rearrangement uses TRBV9 and TRBJ2-5; D gene uncertain. The germline gives CDR1 SGDLS, CDR2 YYNGEE. CDR3 size: 11 residues. The V and J ends lost 7 bases and 5 bases respectively, with 9 bases between them. This CDR3 is CASPPGETQYF. The CDR3 nucleotides are TGTGCCAGCCCCCCCGGGGAGACCCAGTACTTC.

The chain carries TRBV6-6 and TRBJ2-1; TRBD1 might be the D (6 bases). CDR3 size: 15 residues. CDR1 is MNHNY and CDR2 is SVGAGI in the germline V gene (reference sequence). The V and J ends lost 5 bases and 2 bases respectively, with 13 bases between them. The CDR3 coding sequence is TGTGCCAGCAGTAGGGGACAAGCCACCTACAATGAGCAGTTCTTC. Its translation: CASSRGQATYNEQFF.

The rearrangement joins TRBV19 to TRBJ1-6, with 7 positions matching TRBD1. The germline CDR1 and CDR2 sequences are LNHDA and SQIVND (reference sequence). The junction had 4 bases not matched to a gene; V was cut back by 10 bases and J by 4 bases. The CDR3 runs 13 residues. The CDR3, as DNA: TGTGCCACCTGGACAGGTTATAATTCACCCCTCCACTTT. Residues: CATWTGYNSPLHF. Together with reference TRBV19 and TRBJ1-6, the CDR3 gives the full variable domain: DGGITQSPKYLFRKEGQNVTLSCEQNLNHDAMYWYRQDPGQGLRLIYYSQIVNDFQKGDIAEGYSVSREKKESFPLTVTSAQKNPTAFYLCATWTGYNSPLHFGNGTRLTVT.

The rearrangement uses TRBV12-3 or TRBV12-4 and TRBJ2-7; TRBD1 might be the D (5 bases). Deletions cut 8 bases from V and 5 bases from J, with 16 bases between. The CDR3 has 13 amino acids. The CDR3 DNA is TGTGCCAGCGGTCCCCTAAGGGGCCACGAGCAGTACTTC. As protein: CASGPLRGHEQYF.

The chain uses TRBV5-1 and TRBJ1-2; 11 bases are a match to TRBD1. Per the germline V gene, CDR1 is SGHRS and CDR2 is YFSETQ. This CDR3 spans 15 amino acids. The trim removed 4 bases at V and 5 bases at J, leaving 7 bases unmatched. DNA of the CDR3: TGCGCCAGCAGCGGTGGGACAGGGGGATCATATGGCTACACCTTC. Its translation: CASSGGTGGSYGYTF.

The gene calls are TRBV23-1 and TRBJ2-3; maybe TRBD2 (7 bases). TRBV23-1 carries the ORF label, with uncertain function. Trimming removed 5 bases at V and 3 bases at J, with 21 bases between. The CDR3 runs to 17 residues. As DNA, the CDR3 is TGCGCCAGCAGTGATGATACGGGGGGCGGGAGAACAGATACGCAGTATTTT. The encoded protein is CASSDDTGGGRTDTQYF.

The rearrangement joins TRBV3-1 (or the pseudogene TRBV3-2) to TRBJ2-5; D is possibly TRBD1 (6 bases). V was trimmed by 4 bases and J by 4 bases, leaving 13 bases between them. The CDR3 is made up of 14 amino acids. CDR1 and CDR2 (germline): LGHDT, YNNKEL (reference sequence). The CDR3 reads CASSPVRGLETQYF. The CDR3 coding sequence is TGTGCCAGCAGCCCCGTTAGGGGGTTAGAGACCCAGTACTTC.